The 28 T cell receptor beta chains presented below share a single source sample, sequenced in a study of cytomegalovirus exposure and HLA in healthy donors (dated by TCRdb to about 2017). Library preparation employed the immunoSEQ multiplex PCR assay. The multiplex PCR relied on a mix of 60 forward primers for TCR Vbeta segments and 13 reverse primers for TCR Jbeta segments. The clones in this table, taken by TCRdb from immuneACCESS, are in-frame only. Not every clone is retained; where verified, under half of the shortfall comes from an unresolved V gene, and the cause of the rest is unknown. Counted in this sample were about 200,000 clones; roughly 83% of them appeared once. The top ten hold roughly 0.4% of the sample. Sequencing was done on a sample of PBMCs. The receptors were sampled from a male donor in good health and CMV-seropositive.

The rearrangement links TRBV29-1 to TRBJ1-3; 8 nucleotides match TRBD1. The CDR3 runs 14 residues. Germline assignment: CDR1 SQVTM and CDR2 ANQGSEA. Trimming at V came to 7 bases and at J to 4 bases, leaving 9 bases not matched to a gene. The CDR3 here is CSGVQGAGGNTIYF. The CDR3 coding sequence is TGCAGCGGCGTGCAGGGGGCAGGGGGAAACACCATATATTTT.

J is TRBJ2-7 and V is TRBV4-3; 11 nucleotides agree with TRBD1. Germline V gene lookup returns CDR1 LGHNA and CDR2 YSLEER. The CDR3 is made up of 17 amino acids. V shed 0 bases and J 1 base; nucleotides not matched to a gene: 5. Here the CDR3 DNA reads TGCGCCAGCAGCCAAGACACCGGGACAGGGGGTTCCTACGAGCAGTACTTC. Its translation: CASSQDTGTGGSYEQYF.

The chain employs TRBV5-1 and TRBJ1-4; 12 bases align to TRBD1. Germline-derived CDR1 and CDR2 are SGHRS and YFSETQ. With 0 bases clipped from V and 0 bases from J, the junction kept 15 bases outside the gene matches. The CDR3 contains 22 residues. The CDR3 bases are TGCGCCAGCAGCTTGGGCGAAGGGACAGGGGGCGGATGGTTTGCAACTAATGAAAAACTGTTTTTT. Amino acid sequence: CASSLGEGTGGGWFATNEKLFF.

This chain uses TRBV6-5 with TRBJ2-1; 7 bases align to TRBD2. J gave up 3 bases and V 2 bases, and 4 bases lay outside the gene matches. The germline V gene encodes CDR1 MNHEY and CDR2 SVGAGI. The CDR3 consists of 15 residues. CDR3 DNA: TGTGCCAGCAGTTACCGAGCTAGCGGCTACAATGAGCAGTTCTTC. Translated: CASSYRASGYNEQFF.

The rearrangement links TRBV5-4 to TRBJ2-3, with D possibly being TRBD2 (6 bases). The V end lost 6 bases, the J end lost 6 bases, and 11 bases lay between the germline ends. From germline, CDR1 is SGHNT and CDR2 YYREEE (reference sequence). The CDR3 spans 12 residues. CDR3 residues: CASNVREDTQYF. As DNA, the CDR3 is TGTGCCAGCAACGTCCGGGAGGATACGCAGTATTTT.

This clone was counted a single time. The gene calls are TRBV29-1 and TRBJ2-1; 9 bases align to TRBD1. J gave up 0 bases and V 8 bases, and 8 bases lay outside the gene matches. Germline assignment: CDR1 SQVTM and CDR2 ANQGSEA. This CDR3 contains 15 residues. CDR3 residues: CSTAGQGVSYNEQFF. The CDR3 DNA follows: TGCAGCACTGCGGGACAGGGCGTCTCCTACAATGAGCAGTTCTTC.

V and J are TRBV13 and TRBJ2-7, with 9 nucleotides matching TRBD1. With 6 bases clipped from V and 5 bases from J, the junction kept 5 bases outside the gene matches. The CDR3 runs 13 residues. The V gene's germline CDR1 is PRHDT and CDR2 FYEKMQ (reference sequence). The CDR3 region is CASSYDRGNEQYF. CDR3 sequence (DNA): TGTGCCAGCAGTTACGACAGGGGGAACGAGCAGTACTTC.

The J gene is TRBJ2-5, the V gene TRBV5-1, with TRBD2 matching 9 bases. CDR3 length equals 13 residues. Per germline, CDR1 SGHRS and CDR2 YFSETQ. The CDR3 DNA sequence: TGCGCGGCAGGTAGCGGGAGTAGTGAGACCCAGTACTTC. It codes for CAAGSGSSETQYF.

The chain employs TRBV7-2 and TRBJ2-1; a possible D gene is TRBD2 (5 bases). The CDR3 totals 14 residues. With 3 bases removed from V and 4 bases from J, the gap between germline ends came to 10 bases. Germline lookup yields CDR1 SGHTA and CDR2 FQGNSA. CDR3 sequence: CASSFERAYNEQFF. CDR3 DNA: TGTGCCAGCAGCTTCGAGAGGGCTTACAATGAGCAGTTCTTC.

The chain links TRBV9 to TRBJ2-7; a weak D match, TRBD2 (6 bases). This CDR3 has 13 amino acids. Trimming removed 0 bases from V and 6 bases from J, with 10 bases in between. The germline CDR1 and CDR2 sequences are SGDLS and YYNGEE. The DNA for the CDR3 is TGTGCCAGCAGCGTAGGGGTCGGGGGCGAGCAGTACTTC. Protein sequence: CASSVGVGGEQYF.

The chain recombines TRBV9 with TRBJ2-5, with TRBD1 as a possible D gene (6 bases). With 0 bases removed from V and 0 bases from J, the gap between germline ends came to 12 bases. CDR1 is SGDLS, CDR2 YYNGEE, per germline. This CDR3 region has 16 residues. The CDR3 sequence: CASSVGGRVYQETQYF. DNA for the CDR3: TGTGCCAGCAGCGTAGGGGGGCGGGTATACCAAGAGACCCAGTACTTC.

The CDR3 DNA is TGTGCAGCCAGGGAAGTGGCTGGAAACACCATATATTTT. This sequence encodes CAAREVAGNTIYF. The chain combines TRBV19 with TRBJ1-3, with D possibly matching TRBD1 (5 bases). CDR1 LNHDA and CDR2 SQIVND come from the germline V gene (reference sequence). The CDR3 is 13 amino acids. Together with reference TRBV19 and TRBJ1-3, the CDR3 gives the full variable domain: DGGITQSPKYLFRKEGQNVTLSCEQNLNHDAMYWYRQDPGQGLRLIYYSQIVNDFQKGDIAEGYSVSREKKESFPLTVTSAQKNPTAFYLCAAREVAGNTIYFGEGSWLTVV.

The chain uses TRBV19 and TRBJ2-7; D is perhaps TRBD2 (6 bases). The CDR3 contains 13 residues. V lost 5 bases, J lost 7 bases, and 15 bases lay in between. Germline V gene data show CDR1 as LNHDA and CDR2 as SQIVND (reference sequence). The CDR3 region has the DNA TGTGCCAGTAGTCGGGACTTTCTGGGGGAGCAGTACTTC. Translation gives CASSRDFLGEQYF.

The rearrangement uses TRBV7-9 and TRBJ2-7, with 9 nucleotides matching TRBD1. V lost 3 bases and J lost 6; bases outside the gene matches: 9. The CDR3 has 15 amino acids. The germline V gene has CDR1 SEHNR and CDR2 FQNEAQ (reference sequence). DNA for the CDR3: TGTGCCAGCAGCTTTTCCGGGACAGGGCTTGTCGAGCAGTACTTC. Translation gives CASSFSGTGLVEQYF.

This clone appeared once. This chain uses TRBV5-1 with TRBJ2-3, with D hard to call. Looked up from germline, CDR1 is SGHRS and CDR2 is YFSETQ. The CDR3 is 12 residues long. Trimming left V 3 bases short and J 1 base short, with 3 bases between. The CDR3 protein is CASSSGTDTQYF. In DNA, the CDR3 is TGCGCCAGCAGCTCCGGCACAGATACGCAGTATTTT.

This chain joins TRBV2 and TRBJ2-7; TRBD1 aligns across 9 bases. Trimming removed 6 bases from V and 3 bases from J; junction bases left unmatched: 6. This CDR3 region has 14 residues. Germline CDR1 is SNHLY and CDR2 is FYNNEI. Written as DNA, the CDR3 is TGTGCCAGCAGGCTACAGGGGGCGTTCTACGAGCAGTACTTC. As protein: CASRLQGAFYEQYF. Based on the CDR3 plus reference TRBV2 and TRBJ2-7, the full variable domain is EPEVTQTPSHQVTQMGQEVILRCVPISNHLYFYWYRQILGQKVEFLVSFYNNEISEKSEIFDDQFSVERPDGSNFTLKIRSTKLEDSAMYFCASRLQGAFYEQYFGPGTRLTVT.

CDR3 DNA sequence: TGCGCCAGCAGCTTAACCGGGACAGGGGCGGGGGAGACCCAGTACTTC. Amino acid sequence: CASSLTGTGAGETQYF. V and J are TRBV5-1 and TRBJ2-5; 10 positions match TRBD1. This CDR3 region has 16 residues. The trim removed 2 bases at V and 5 bases at J, leaving 9 bases unmatched. Germline CDR1 reads SGHRS; CDR2 reads YFSETQ. Combining the CDR3 with reference TRBV5-1 and TRBJ2-5 gives the whole variable domain KAGVTQTPRYLIKTRGQQVTLSCSPISGHRSVSWYQQTPGQGLQFLFEYFSETQRNKGNFPGRFSGRQFSNSRSEMNVSTLELGDSALYLCASSLTGTGAGETQYFGPGTRLLVL.

DNA of the CDR3: TGTGCCAGCAGTTCGGGGACTAGCGGGCCCCCAAACATTCAGTACTTC. Translation: CASSSGTSGPPNIQYF. This chain uses TRBV5-4 with TRBJ2-4; 12 bases are shared with TRBD2. Germline CDR1 reads SGHNT; CDR2 reads YYREEE (reference sequence). This CDR3 has 16 amino acids. V was clipped by 5 bases and J by 6 bases; unmatched bases: 9.

The gene calls are TRBV6-6 and TRBJ2-1; 7 bases fit TRBD1. Germline V gene sequence: CDR1 MNHNY, CDR2 SVGAGI (reference sequence). There are 14 residues in the CDR3. V trimming: 5 bases; J trimming: 5 bases; junction bases outside the gene matches: 6. The CDR3 sequence is CASSPGTVHNEQFF. The CDR3, as DNA: TGTGCCAGCAGTCCCGGGACAGTTCACAATGAGCAGTTCTTC.

This chain uses TRBV11-3 with TRBJ2-7; tentatively, D is TRBD1 (6 bases). This CDR3 contains 14 residues. Germline assignment: CDR1 SGHNT and CDR2 YENEEA. V lost 1 base and J 1 base, leaving 8 bases between the germline ends. The CDR3 here is CASSLAGVSYEQYF. The CDR3 DNA sequence: TGTGCCAGCAGCTTAGCAGGGGTGTCCTACGAGCAGTACTTC.

V and J are TRBV4-1 and TRBJ2-1, with 13 bases matching TRBD2. V trimming: 1 base; J trimming: 8 bases; junction bases outside the gene matches: 8. The CDR3 consists of 17 residues. The germline CDR1 and CDR2 sequences are MGHRA and YSYEKL. DNA of the CDR3: TGCGCCAGCAGCCAAGGACTAGCGGGGGGTCGGGGTCATGAGCAGTTCTTC. Translated: CASSQGLAGGRGHEQFF.

V is TRBV29-1 and J is TRBJ2-7, with 10 bases that match TRBD1. Trimming took 5 bases from V and 4 from J; bases not matched to a gene: 17. The CDR3 covers 17 residues. Germline CDR1 and CDR2: SQVTM and ANQGSEA. The CDR3 DNA reads as TGCAGCGTTCTAGGCTCGGGGGGACAGGGGATTACATACGAGCAGTACTTC. It translates to CSVLGSGGQGITYEQYF.

The chain uses TRBV7-2 and TRBJ2-3; D remains unclear. Germline loops: CDR1 SGHTA, CDR2 FQGNSA. The CDR3 length is 15 residues. The V end was cut by 5 bases, the J end by 0 bases, with 12 bases between. This CDR3 is CASSLRLPSTDTQYF. The CDR3 DNA follows: TGTGCCAGCAGCCTTCGACTCCCCAGCACAGATACGCAGTATTTT.

The chain uses TRBV5-4 and TRBJ2-5, with a possible D match to TRBD2 (6 bases). The J call may be wrong; the DNA end is better matched by TRBJ2-7. Germline lookup yields CDR1 SGHNT and CDR2 YYREEE (reference sequence). CDR3 size: 14 residues. The CDR3 DNA reads as TGTGCCAGCAGCTTGTTGGGGGGAAACTACGAGCAGTACTTC. The encoded protein is CASSLLGGNYEQYF.

V gene TRBV6-6 combines with J gene TRBJ2-7; TRBD2 matches at 9 bases. Germline V gives CDR1 MNHNY, CDR2 SVGAGI (reference sequence). The CDR3 runs 16 residues. V was pared by 0 bases and J by 5 bases, with 8 bases of the junction left unmatched. CDR3 region: CASSYSRGGAGDEQYF. The CDR3, as DNA: TGTGCCAGCAGTTACTCTCGCGGGGGGGCAGGGGACGAGCAGTACTTC.

The chain is built from TRBV27 and TRBJ2-1, with 11 bases lining up with TRBD2. Trimming at V came to 6 bases and at J to 4 bases, leaving 8 bases not matched to a gene. From germline, CDR1 is MNHEY and CDR2 SMNVEV (reference sequence). The CDR3 contains 16 residues. CDR3 residues: CASSSSGTSGYNEQFF. CDR3 bases: TGTGCCAGCAGCTCATCCGGGACTAGCGGTTACAATGAGCAGTTCTTC.

The CDR3 is CASSRDFRETQYF. The CDR3 coding sequence is TGCGCCAGCAGCCGGGACTTCCGCGAGACCCAGTACTTC. The rearrangement joins TRBV5-1 to TRBJ2-5; the D gene is possibly TRBD2 (6 bases). In germline, CDR1 is SGHRS, CDR2 YFSETQ. The CDR3 loop spans 13 amino acids. Trimming shortened V by 4 bases and J by 5 bases, and 12 bases separated the two germline ends.

The J gene is TRBJ2-1, the V gene TRBV27; D unclear. This CDR3 comprises 14 residues. The germline gives CDR1 MNHEY, CDR2 SMNVEV (reference sequence). V lost 2 bases and J lost 9, with 14 bases in between. In DNA form, the CDR3 reads TGTGCCAGCAGTTTAAAGGCTAGAGGAAGTGAGCAGTTCTTC. Its protein product is CASSLKARGSEQFF.